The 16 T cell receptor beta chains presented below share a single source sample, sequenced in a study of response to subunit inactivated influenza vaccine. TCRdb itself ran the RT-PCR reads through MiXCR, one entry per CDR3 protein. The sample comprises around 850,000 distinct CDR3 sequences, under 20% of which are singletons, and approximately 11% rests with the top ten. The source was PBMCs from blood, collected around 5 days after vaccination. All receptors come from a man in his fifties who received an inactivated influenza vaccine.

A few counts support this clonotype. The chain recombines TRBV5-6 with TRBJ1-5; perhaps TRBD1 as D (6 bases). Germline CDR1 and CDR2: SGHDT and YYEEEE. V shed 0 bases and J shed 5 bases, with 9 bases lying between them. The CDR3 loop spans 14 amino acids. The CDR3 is CASSLAGADQPQHF. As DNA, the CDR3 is TGTGCCAGCAGCTTGGCAGGGGCCGATCAGCCCCAGCATTTT.

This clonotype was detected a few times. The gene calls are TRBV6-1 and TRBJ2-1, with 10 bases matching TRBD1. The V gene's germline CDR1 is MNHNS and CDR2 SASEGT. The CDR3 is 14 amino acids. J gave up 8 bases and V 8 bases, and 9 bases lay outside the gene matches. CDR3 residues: CASRRTGGSDEQFF. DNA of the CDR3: TGTGCCAGCCGAAGGACAGGGGGGTCGGATGAGCAGTTCTTC.

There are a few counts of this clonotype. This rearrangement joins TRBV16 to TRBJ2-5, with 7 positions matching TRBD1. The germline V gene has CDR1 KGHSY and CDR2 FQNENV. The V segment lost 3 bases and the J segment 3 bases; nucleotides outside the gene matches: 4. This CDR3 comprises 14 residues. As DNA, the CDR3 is TGTGCCAGCAGCCACCCCACAGGGGAAGAGACCCAGTACTTC. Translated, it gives CASSHPTGEETQYF.

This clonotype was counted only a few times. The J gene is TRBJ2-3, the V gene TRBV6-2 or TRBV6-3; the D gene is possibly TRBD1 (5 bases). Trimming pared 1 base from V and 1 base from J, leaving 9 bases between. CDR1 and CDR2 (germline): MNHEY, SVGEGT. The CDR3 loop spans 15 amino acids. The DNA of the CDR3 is TGTGCCAGCAGTTACTGGGGCGCCGGCACAGATACGCAGTATTTT. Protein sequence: CASSYWGAGTDTQYF.

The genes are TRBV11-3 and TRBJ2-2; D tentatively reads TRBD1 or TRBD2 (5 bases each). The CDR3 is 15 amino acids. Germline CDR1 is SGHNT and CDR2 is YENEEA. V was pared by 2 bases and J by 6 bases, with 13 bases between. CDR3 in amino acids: CASSLTMMGAGELFF. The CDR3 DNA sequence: TGTGCCAGCAGCTTAACGATGATGGGGGCCGGGGAGCTGTTTTTT.

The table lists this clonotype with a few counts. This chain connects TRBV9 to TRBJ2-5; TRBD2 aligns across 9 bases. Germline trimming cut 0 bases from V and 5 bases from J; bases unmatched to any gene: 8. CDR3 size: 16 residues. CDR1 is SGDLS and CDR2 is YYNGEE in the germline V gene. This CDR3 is CASSVAGGLAGETQYF. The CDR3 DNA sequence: TGTGCCAGCAGCGTAGCCGGTGGGCTAGCGGGGGAGACCCAGTACTTC. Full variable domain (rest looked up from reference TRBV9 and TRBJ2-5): DSGVTQTPKHLITATGQRVTLRCSPRSGDLSVYWYQQSLDQGLQFLIQYYNGEERAKGNILERFSAQQFPDLHSELNLSSLELGDSALYFCASSVAGGLAGETQYFGPGTRLLVL.

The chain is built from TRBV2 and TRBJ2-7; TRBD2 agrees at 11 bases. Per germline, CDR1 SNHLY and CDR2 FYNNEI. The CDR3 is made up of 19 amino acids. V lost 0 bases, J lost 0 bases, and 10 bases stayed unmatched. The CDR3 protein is CASSEAGTSGGLSSYEQYF. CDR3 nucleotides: TGTGCCAGCAGTGAAGCGGGAACTAGCGGGGGCCTGAGCTCCTACGAGCAGTACTTC.

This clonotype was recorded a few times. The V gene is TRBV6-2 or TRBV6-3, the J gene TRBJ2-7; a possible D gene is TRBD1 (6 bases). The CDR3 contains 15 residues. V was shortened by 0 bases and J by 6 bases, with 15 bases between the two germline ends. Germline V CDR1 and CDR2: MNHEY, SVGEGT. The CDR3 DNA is TGTGCCAGCAGTTACTCGTGGGGGCGTAGCTCCGAGCAGTACTTC. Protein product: CASSYSWGRSSEQYF.

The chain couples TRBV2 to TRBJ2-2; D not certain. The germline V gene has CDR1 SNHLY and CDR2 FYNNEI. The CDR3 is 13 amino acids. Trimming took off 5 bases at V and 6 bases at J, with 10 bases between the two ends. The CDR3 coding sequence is TGTGCCAGCAGTCCTGGCTCGGCCGGGGAGCTGTTTTTT. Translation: CASSPGSAGELFF.

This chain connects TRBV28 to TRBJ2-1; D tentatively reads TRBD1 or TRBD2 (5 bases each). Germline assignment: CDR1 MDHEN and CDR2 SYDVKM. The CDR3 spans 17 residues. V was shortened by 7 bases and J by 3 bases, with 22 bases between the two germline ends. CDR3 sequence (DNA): TGTGCCAGCACCTCTCGTGTTGGGACCCCCTACTACAATGAGCAGTTCTTC. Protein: CASTSRVGTPYYNEQFF.

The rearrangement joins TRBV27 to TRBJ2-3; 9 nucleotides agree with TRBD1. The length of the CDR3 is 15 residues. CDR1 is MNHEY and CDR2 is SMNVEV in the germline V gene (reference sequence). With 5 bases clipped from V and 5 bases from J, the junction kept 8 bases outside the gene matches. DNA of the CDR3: TGTGCCAGCAGTCTACAGGGGGCAAGGTTAGATACGCAGTATTTT. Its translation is CASSLQGARLDTQYF.

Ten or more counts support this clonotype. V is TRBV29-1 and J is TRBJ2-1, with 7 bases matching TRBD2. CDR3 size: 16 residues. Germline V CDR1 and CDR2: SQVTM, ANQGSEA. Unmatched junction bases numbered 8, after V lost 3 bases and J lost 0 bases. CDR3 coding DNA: TGCAGCGTTGAGGGAGGGACGACAAGCTCCTACAATGAGCAGTTCTTC. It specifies CSVEGGTTSSYNEQFF.

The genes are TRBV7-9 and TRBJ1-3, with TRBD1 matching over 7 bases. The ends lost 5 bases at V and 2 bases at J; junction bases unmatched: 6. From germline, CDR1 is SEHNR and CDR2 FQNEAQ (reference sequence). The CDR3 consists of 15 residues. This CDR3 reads CASSPRGTAGNTIYF. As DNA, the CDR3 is TGTGCCAGCAGCCCAAGGGGGACAGCTGGAAACACCATATATTTT.

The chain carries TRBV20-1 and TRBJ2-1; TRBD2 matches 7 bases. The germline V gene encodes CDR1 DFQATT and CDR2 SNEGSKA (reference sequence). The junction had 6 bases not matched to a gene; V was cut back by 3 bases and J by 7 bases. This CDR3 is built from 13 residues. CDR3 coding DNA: TGCAGTGCTAGGGACGGGGGGAGGAATGAGCAGTTCTTC. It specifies CSARDGGRNEQFF.

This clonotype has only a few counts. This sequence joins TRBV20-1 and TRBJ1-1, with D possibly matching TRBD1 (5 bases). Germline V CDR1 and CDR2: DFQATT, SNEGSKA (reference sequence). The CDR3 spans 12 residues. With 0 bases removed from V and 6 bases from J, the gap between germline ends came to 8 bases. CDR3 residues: CSARDGAPEAFF. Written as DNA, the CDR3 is TGCAGTGCTAGAGACGGGGCCCCTGAAGCTTTCTTT.

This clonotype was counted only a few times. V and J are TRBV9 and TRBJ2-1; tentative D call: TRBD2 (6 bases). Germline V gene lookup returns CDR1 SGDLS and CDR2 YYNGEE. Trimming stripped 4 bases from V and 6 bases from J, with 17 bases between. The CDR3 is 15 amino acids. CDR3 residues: CASSPWASEGNEQFF. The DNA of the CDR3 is TGTGCCAGCAGCCCTTGGGCTAGCGAAGGCAATGAGCAGTTCTTC. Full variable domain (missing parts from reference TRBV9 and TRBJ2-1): DSGVTQTPKHLITATGQRVTLRCSPRSGDLSVYWYQQSLDQGLQFLIQYYNGEERAKGNILERFSAQQFPDLHSELNLSSLELGDSALYFCASSPWASEGNEQFFGPGTRLTVL.